The clone carrying this T cell receptor beta chain appeared many times. Its antigen is still unknown. This entry is derived from a study of neurological immune-mediated disorders. Study-wide points: No expanded-clone CDR3 amino acid sequence recurred across subjects, suggesting private TCR-beta repertoires.

Time point here: technical triplicate 2. The unsorted libraries originated from 2 million PBMCs that had been stored at -80 C. V dropped 5 bases and J dropped 5 bases, with 10 bases sitting between them. The CDR3 sequence is 13 residues long. Germline CDR1 LNHDA, CDR2 SQIVND (reference sequence). The cDNA was synthesized by means of template-switch 5'RACE, which was carried out with 10-nucleotide random UMIs. TCRdb called the 5' RACE reads again in MiXCR, with one record for every CDR3 protein. Of tens of thousands of distinct CDR3 sequences in the sample, about 24% are singletons; the top ten hold about 4.3%.

This receptor was taken from a man aged 55 to 70 with HTLV-1-associated myelopathy (HAM/TSP). Sequences were obtained from PBMCs. The chain uses TRBV19 and TRBJ1-5; D possibly corresponds to TRBD1 (5 bases). This chain's CDR3 is CASSLGGDQPQHF. CDR3 DNA sequence: TGTGCCAGTAGTTTGGGAGGGGATCAGCCCCAGCATTTT. The complete variable domain, with remaining parts taken from reference TRBV19 and TRBJ1-5, reads DGGITQSPKYLFRKEGQNVTLSCEQNLNHDAMYWYRQDPGQGLRLIYYSQIVNDFQKGDIAEGYSVSREKKESFPLTVTSAQKNPTAFYLCASSLGGDQPQHFGDGTRLSIL.